Presented here are 11 T cell receptor beta chains from one specimen sequenced in a study of response to subunit inactivated influenza vaccine. TCRdb analysed the RT-PCR reads with MiXCR anew, one entry per CDR3 protein. The data show fewer than 600,000 distinct CDR3 sequences, with approximately 7.8% seen just once and approximately 14% held by the top ten. The sample consisted of PBMCs from blood, taken less than 25 months after vaccination. The receptors derive from a man aged 50 to 69 who received an inactivated influenza vaccine.

This clonotype turned up a few times. The V and J genes are TRBV7-8 and TRBJ2-1; 16 bases align to TRBD2. CDR3 length: 16 residues. CDR1 SGHVS and CDR2 FQNEAQ come from the germline V gene. V shed 5 bases and J 10 bases; nucleotides not matched to a gene: 8. This CDR3 reads CASSAPGGLAGGEQFF. CDR3 nucleotide sequence: TGTGCCAGCAGCGCCCCTGGGGGACTAGCGGGAGGGGAGCAGTTCTTC.

This clonotype has only a few counts. The J gene is TRBJ2-1, the V gene TRBV20-1; 8 bases are shared with TRBD2. V lost 2 bases and J lost 7; bases outside the gene matches: 4. Germline CDR1 DFQATT, CDR2 SNEGSKA (reference sequence). This CDR3 is built from 13 residues. DNA of the CDR3: TGCAGTGCTAGACGCGGGGGGCGAAATGAGCAGTTCTTC. This sequence encodes CSARRGGRNEQFF.

In this sample, this clonotype turned up a few times. The CDR3 reads CASSWVWSSYNEQFF. The CDR3 bases are TGTGCCAGCAGTTGGGTCTGGAGCTCCTACAATGAGCAGTTCTTC. This chain links TRBV7-2 with TRBJ2-1; D not resolved. Trimming took 6 bases from V and 0 from J, leaving 12 bases between them. CDR1 and CDR2 (germline): SGHTA, FQGNSA. CDR3 length equals 15 residues.

The V and J genes are TRBV28 and TRBJ2-1; no firm D call. Per the germline V gene, CDR1 is MDHEN and CDR2 is SYDVKM. This CDR3 spans 15 amino acids. V was cut by 5 bases and J by 4 bases, with 15 bases left in between. The CDR3 spells CASSARANSYNEQFF. The DNA for the CDR3 is TGTGCCAGCAGTGCCCGGGCTAACTCATACAATGAGCAGTTCTTC.

The chain is built from TRBV3-1 and TRBJ2-1; 10 bases match TRBD2. Germline loops: CDR1 LGHDT, CDR2 YNNKEL (reference sequence). The V and J ends lost 8 bases and 6 bases, in that order; junction bases with no gene match: 4. CDR3 length: 13 residues. The CDR3 bases are TGTGCCAGCCATTCTAGCGGGAGCAATGAGCAGTTCTTC. Protein: CASHSSGSNEQFF.

The gene calls are TRBV12-3 or TRBV12-4 and TRBJ2-3; perhaps D is TRBD1 or TRBD2 (6 bases each). The CDR3 length is 16 residues. V lost 2 bases, J lost 2 bases, and 14 bases lay in between. Here the CDR3 reads CASSLSGAEVTDTQYF. In DNA form, the CDR3 reads TGTGCCAGCAGTTTATCGGGGGCGGAGGTCACAGATACGCAGTATTTT.

The gene calls are TRBV12-3 or TRBV12-4 and TRBJ2-1, with 8 bases that match TRBD1. Trimming took 5 bases from V and 9 from J; bases not matched to a gene: 9. The CDR3 covers 14 residues. The CDR3 reads CASSLGPTGVEQFF. DNA of the CDR3: TGTGCCAGCAGTCTAGGCCCGACAGGGGTTGAGCAGTTCTTC.

This chain links TRBV6-5 with TRBJ1-1; the D is unclear. From germline, CDR1 is MNHEY and CDR2 SVGAGI. Trimming cost V 9 bases and J 4 bases, with 12 bases left between them. The CDR3 sequence is 12 residues long. The CDR3: CARVGRGTEAFF. DNA for the CDR3: TGTGCCAGAGTAGGCCGGGGCACTGAAGCTTTCTTT.

This clonotype has more than one count but fewer than ten. This chain links TRBV10-3 with TRBJ1-1; possibly TRBD1 for D (5 bases). V lost 0 bases, J lost 5 bases, and 13 bases lay in between. This CDR3 has 15 residues. Germline CDR1 reads ENHRY; CDR2 reads SYGVKD. The CDR3 DNA reads TGTGCCATCAGTGAGTCGTCGCAGGGTGGGACTGAAGCTTTCTTT. This gives the protein CAISESSQGGTEAFF.

This clonotype was observed at least ten times. The gene calls are TRBV5-1 and TRBJ1-1, with a weak D call TRBD1 (5 bases). Germline V lookup: CDR1 SGHRS, CDR2 YFSETQ. CDR3 length equals 13 residues. The germline V and J ends were trimmed by 5 bases and 4 bases, with 12 bases remaining between them. CDR3 sequence reads: CASSSQDGTEAFF. CDR3 DNA sequence: TGCGCCAGCAGTTCACAGGATGGCACTGAAGCTTTCTTT.

The CDR3 DNA reads as TGCAGTGCTGCCGGGACAAGGGACACTGAAGCTTTCTTT. Translation: CSAAGTRDTEAFF. The chain has TRBV20-1 and TRBJ1-1; tentative D call: TRBD1 (6 bases). This CDR3 is 13 amino acids long. CDR1 and CDR2 from the germline V gene are DFQATT and SNEGSKA (reference sequence). V was shortened by 5 bases and J by 3 bases, with 13 bases between the two germline ends.